The entry that follows covers one TCR beta chain sequence. Its cognate antigen has yet to be identified. No much larger clone is present one base from it, and per-base qualities are unavailable. The sample comes from a study of control samples from healthy donors and cancer patients (dated by TCRdb to about 2020). Libraries were prepared through the immunoSEQ multiplex PCR assay. TCRdb holds this immuneACCESS table with in-frame rearrangements only. Some clones are missing; in checked studies, unresolved V genes explain under half, and the rest has no known cause. Recorded for this sample are 150,000 or so clones; roughly 94% of them occurred a single time. Less than 15% of the sample comes from the top ten. The source of this sequence is a man aged 40-49 years in good health. Sequenced: blood.

Read as DNA, the sequence is TGTGCCAGCAGTGTGGGACCTCCGACCGGCTACAATGAGCAGTTCTTC. Its translation reads: CASSVGPPTGYNEQFF. The sequence is built from TRBV6-4 and TRBJ2-1, with the D call perhaps TRBD1 or TRBD2, each one matching 5 bases. Via the germline V gene, CDR1 is MRHNA and CDR2 SNTAGT. V is reduced by 4 bases and J by 3 bases, leaving a spacing of 16 bases between them. The CDR3 covers 16 residues, taking in both the cysteine and the phenylalanine. Only the CDR3 portion is preserved as DNA: 48 bases, with reading frame beginning at the first base.